One sample yielded the 3 T cell receptor beta chains listed below, sequenced in a study of PD-1 blockade in classical Hodgkin lymphoma (TCRdb year 2020). The meaning of the sample's time point label: cycle 1 day 1 (C1D1), immediately before nivolumab initiation. Every trial patient had relapsed after autologous stem cell transplantation, and cohorts A, B and C differed in prior brentuximab vedotin exposure. The library was produced with the immunoSEQ multiplex PCR assay. TCRdb took this table from immuneACCESS and kept in-frame rearrangements with V and J called. Such tables lack part of the clones; where checked against another copy, unresolved V genes explain under half of the gap, and the rest is unexplained. For this sample there are 30,000 to 35,000 clones; about four fifths appear just once. About 31% of the sample lies in the top ten. The sample consisted of peripheral blood mononuclear cells (PBMCs), taken at baseline. The origin of the receptors is a human donor with classical Hodgkin lymphoma.

The V and J genes are TRBV7-2 and TRBJ2-6, with D maybe TRBD2 (6 bases). CDR3 length: 16 amino acids. From germline, CDR1 is SGHTA and CDR2 FQGNSA. V gave up 0 bases and J gave up 0 bases, with 6 bases separating them. The CDR3 DNA reads as TGTGCCAGCAGCTTAGCTAGCGGCTCTGGGGCCAACGTCCTGACTTTC. Protein: CASSLASGSGANVLTF.

The chain has TRBV6-5 and TRBJ1-2; D possibly corresponds to TRBD1 (6 bases). Trimming took off 6 bases at V and 4 bases at J, with 15 bases between the two ends. Germline V gene data show CDR1 as MNHEY and CDR2 as SVGAGI. This CDR3 comprises 14 residues. The CDR3 loop reads CASRKQGVTYGYTF. CDR3 sequence (DNA): TGTGCCAGCAGAAAACAGGGAGTAACCTATGGCTACACCTTC.

V gene TRBV12-5 combines with J gene TRBJ2-1, with 9 bases lining up with TRBD2. The germline CDR1 and CDR2 sequences are LGHNT and FRNRAP. The junction had 7 bases not matched to a gene; V was cut back by 2 bases and J by 8 bases. The CDR3 runs to 15 residues. In DNA form, the CDR3 reads TGTGCTAGTGGTTTGATTATGGCTAGCGGGGATGAGCAGTTCTTC. Residues: CASGLIMASGDEQFF.